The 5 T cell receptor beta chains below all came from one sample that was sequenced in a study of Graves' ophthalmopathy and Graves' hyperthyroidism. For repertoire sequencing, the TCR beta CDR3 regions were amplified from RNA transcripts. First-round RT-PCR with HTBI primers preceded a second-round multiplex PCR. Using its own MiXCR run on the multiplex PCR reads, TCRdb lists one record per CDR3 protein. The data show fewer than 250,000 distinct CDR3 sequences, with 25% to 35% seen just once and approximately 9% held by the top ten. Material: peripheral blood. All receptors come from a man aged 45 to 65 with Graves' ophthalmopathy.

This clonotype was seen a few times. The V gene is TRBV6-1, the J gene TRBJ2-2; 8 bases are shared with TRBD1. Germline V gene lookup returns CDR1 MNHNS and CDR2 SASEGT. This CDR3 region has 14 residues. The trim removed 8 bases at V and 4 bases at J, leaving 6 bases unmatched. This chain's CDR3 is CASRGQGSTGELFF. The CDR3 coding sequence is TGTGCCAGCCGTGGACAGGGTAGCACCGGGGAGCTGTTTTTT.

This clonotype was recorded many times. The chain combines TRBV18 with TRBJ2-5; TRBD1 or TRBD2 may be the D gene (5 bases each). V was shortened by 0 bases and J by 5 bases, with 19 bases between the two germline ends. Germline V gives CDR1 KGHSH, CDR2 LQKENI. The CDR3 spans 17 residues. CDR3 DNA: TGTGCCAGCTCACCACCGGCATACAAAAATGGGGACGAGACCCAGTACTTC. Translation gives CASSPPAYKNGDETQYF.

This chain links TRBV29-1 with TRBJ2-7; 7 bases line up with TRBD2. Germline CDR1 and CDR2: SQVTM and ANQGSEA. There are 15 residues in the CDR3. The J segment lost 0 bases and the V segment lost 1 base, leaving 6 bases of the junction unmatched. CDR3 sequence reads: CSVEGASGSSYEQYF. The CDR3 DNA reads TGCAGCGTTGAAGGGGCTAGCGGTAGCTCCTACGAGCAGTACTTC.

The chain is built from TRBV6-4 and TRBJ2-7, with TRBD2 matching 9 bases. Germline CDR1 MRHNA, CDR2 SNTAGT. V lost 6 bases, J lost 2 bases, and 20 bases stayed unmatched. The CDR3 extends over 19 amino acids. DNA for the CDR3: TGTGCCAGCAGGCTCGGTACAGGGAAGTTTAGCGGGAGCACCTACGAGCAGTACTTC. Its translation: CASRLGTGKFSGSTYEQYF.

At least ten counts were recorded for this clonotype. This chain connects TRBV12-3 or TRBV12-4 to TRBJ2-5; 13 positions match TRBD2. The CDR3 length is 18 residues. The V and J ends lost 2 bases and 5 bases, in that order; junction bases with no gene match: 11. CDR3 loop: CASSLLVTSGRAGETQYF. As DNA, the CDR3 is TGTGCCAGCAGTTTATTGGTTACTAGCGGGAGGGCCGGGGAGACCCAGTACTTC.